Listed below are T cell receptor beta chains from one sample, sequenced in a study of CD8 T cells in Susac syndrome. TCRdb reprocessed the immunoSEQ multiplex PCR reads via MiXCR and lists one record per CDR3 protein. The data contain approximately 110,000 distinct CDR3 sequences, around 95% of them singletons. The sample comprised CD4+ T cells from PBMCs. The receptors come from a human donor in good health. CDR3s include the opening cysteine and the closing phenylalanine or tryptophan. The listing skips clone size in some rows; elsewhere it reads once, few, many or a size class.

v_gene,j_gene,abundance,CDR3aa
TRBV5-1,TRBJ2-3,NA,CASSIGGTGTDTQYF
TRBV5-1,TRBJ2-7,NA,CASSLGISGYEQYF
TRBV18,TRBJ1-6,NA,CASSHRDSPLHF
TRBV29-1,TRBJ2-3,NA,CSVDGSIAGGPDTQYF
TRBV5-1,TRBJ1-1,NA,CASGSGSQTEAFF
TRBV27,TRBJ2-2,NA,CASSSQVDANTGELFF
TRBV6-6,TRBJ1-5,NA,CASNYNGNQPQHF
TRBV18,TRBJ2-1,NA,CASSPTAPSYNEQFF
TRBV3-1,TRBJ2-1,once,CASSQLSGRSINEQFF
TRBV30,TRBJ2-1,NA,CAWISSGGLYNEQFF
TRBV29-1,TRBJ1-1,NA,CSVEERVQGWNTEAFF
TRBV20-1,TRBJ1-1,NA,CSARGNRRPEAFF
TRBV2,TRBJ1-4,NA,CASSEADLEKLFF
TRBV30,TRBJ2-2,NA,CAWSALGTPQAGELFF
TRBV6-5,TRBJ2-7,NA,CASSYPIPGGSLSYEQYF
TRBV29-1,TRBJ2-1,NA,CSVEGLAGSSYNEQFF
TRBV2,TRBJ1-4,NA,CASSRIRDSNEKLFF